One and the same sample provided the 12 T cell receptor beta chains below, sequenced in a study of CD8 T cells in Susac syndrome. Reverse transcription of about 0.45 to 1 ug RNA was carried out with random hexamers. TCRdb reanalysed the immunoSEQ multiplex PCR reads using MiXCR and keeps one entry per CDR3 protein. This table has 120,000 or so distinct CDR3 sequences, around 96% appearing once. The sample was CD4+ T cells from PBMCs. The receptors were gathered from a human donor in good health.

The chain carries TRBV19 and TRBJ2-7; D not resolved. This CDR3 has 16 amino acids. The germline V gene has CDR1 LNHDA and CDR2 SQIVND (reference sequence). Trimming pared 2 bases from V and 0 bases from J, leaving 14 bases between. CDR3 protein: CASSISSALISYEQYF. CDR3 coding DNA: TGTGCCAGTAGTATAAGCAGCGCATTGATCTCCTACGAGCAGTACTTC.

CDR3 loop: CAWSAAGLANTDTQYF. The CDR3 DNA is TGTGCCTGGAGTGCAGCTGGATTGGCTAACACAGATACGCAGTATTTT. The chain links TRBV30 to TRBJ2-3; D gene uncertain. Deletions cut 1 base from V and 2 bases from J, with 16 bases between. This CDR3 comprises 16 residues. Germline CDR1 is GTSNPN and CDR2 is SVGIG (reference sequence). The full variable domain, its missing parts supplied by reference TRBV30 and TRBJ2-3, is SQTIHQWPATLVQPVGSPLSLECTVEGTSNPNLYWYRQAAGRGLQLLFYSVGIGQISSEVPQNLSASRPQDRQFILSSKKLLLSDSGFYLCAWSAAGLANTDTQYFGPGTRLTVL.

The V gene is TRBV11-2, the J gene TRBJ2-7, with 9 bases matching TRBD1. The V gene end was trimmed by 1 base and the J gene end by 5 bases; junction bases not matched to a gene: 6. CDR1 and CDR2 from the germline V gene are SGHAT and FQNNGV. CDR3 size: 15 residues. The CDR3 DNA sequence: TGTGCCAGCAGCTTAGCCGGGACAGGGAAAGACGAGCAGTACTTC. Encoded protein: CASSLAGTGKDEQYF.

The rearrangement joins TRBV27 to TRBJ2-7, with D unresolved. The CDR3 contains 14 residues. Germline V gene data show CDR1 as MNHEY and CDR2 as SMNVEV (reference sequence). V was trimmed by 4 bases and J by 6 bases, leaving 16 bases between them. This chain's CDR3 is CASSSRAPPAEQYF. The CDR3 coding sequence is TGTGCCAGCAGTTCCCGGGCCCCCCCCGCCGAGCAGTACTTC.

CDR3 nucleotide sequence: TGTGCCAGCAGCTGGGACAGGGGAGAGACCCAGTACTTC. Translated: CASSWDRGETQYF. The chain is built from TRBV7-6 and TRBJ2-5; 10 nucleotides match TRBD1. Unmatched junction bases numbered 0, after V lost 4 bases and J lost 4 bases. Germline V gene data show CDR1 as SGHVS and CDR2 as FNYEAQ. CDR3 length: 13 amino acids.

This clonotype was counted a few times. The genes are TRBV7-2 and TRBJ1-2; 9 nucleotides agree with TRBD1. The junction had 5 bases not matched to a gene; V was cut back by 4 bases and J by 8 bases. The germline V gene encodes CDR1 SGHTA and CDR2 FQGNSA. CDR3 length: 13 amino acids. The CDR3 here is CASSWTGDHGYTF. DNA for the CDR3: TGTGCCAGCAGCTGGACAGGGGATCACGGCTACACCTTC.

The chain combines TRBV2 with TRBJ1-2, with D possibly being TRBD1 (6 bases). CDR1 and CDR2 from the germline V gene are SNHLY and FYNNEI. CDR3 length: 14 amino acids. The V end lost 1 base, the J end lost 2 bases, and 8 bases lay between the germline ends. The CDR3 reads CASSEEGGNYGYTF. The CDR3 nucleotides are TGTGCCAGCAGTGAAGAGGGGGGGAACTATGGCTACACCTTC.

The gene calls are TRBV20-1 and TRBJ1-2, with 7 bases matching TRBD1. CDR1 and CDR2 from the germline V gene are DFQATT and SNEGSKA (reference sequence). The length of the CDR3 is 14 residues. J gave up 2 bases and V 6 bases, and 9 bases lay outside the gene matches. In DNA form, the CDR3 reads TGCAGTGCCCCCCGGGACAGTTTAAACTATGGCTACACCTTC. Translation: CSAPRDSLNYGYTF.

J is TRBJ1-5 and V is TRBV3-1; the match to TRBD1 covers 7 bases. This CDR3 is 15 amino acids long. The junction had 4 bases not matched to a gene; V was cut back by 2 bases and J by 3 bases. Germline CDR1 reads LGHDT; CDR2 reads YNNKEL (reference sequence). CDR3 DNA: TGTGCCAGCAGCCAAAACAGGGGCCCCAATCAGCCCCAGCATTTT. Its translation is CASSQNRGPNQPQHF.

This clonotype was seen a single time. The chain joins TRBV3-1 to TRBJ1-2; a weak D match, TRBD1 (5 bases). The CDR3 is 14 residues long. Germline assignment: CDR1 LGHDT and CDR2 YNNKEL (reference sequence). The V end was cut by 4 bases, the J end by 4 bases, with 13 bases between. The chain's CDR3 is CASSPGLGGYGYTF. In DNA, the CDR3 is TGTGCCAGCAGCCCGGGACTGGGAGGCTATGGCTACACCTTC.

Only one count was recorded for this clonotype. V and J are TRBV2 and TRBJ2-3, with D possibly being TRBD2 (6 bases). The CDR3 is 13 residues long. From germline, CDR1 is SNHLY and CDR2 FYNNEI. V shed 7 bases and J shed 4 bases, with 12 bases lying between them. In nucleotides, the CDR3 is TGTGCCAGCAATTGGGCGGGATCAGATACGCAGTATTTT. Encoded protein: CASNWAGSDTQYF.

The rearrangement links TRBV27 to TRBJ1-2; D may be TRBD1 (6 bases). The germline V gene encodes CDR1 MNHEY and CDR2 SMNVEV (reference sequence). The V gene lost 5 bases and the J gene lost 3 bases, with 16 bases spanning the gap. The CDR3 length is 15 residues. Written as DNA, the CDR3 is TGTGCCAGCAGTCCTAACGGGGGCCGGCACTATGGCTACACCTTC. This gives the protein CASSPNGGRHYGYTF.